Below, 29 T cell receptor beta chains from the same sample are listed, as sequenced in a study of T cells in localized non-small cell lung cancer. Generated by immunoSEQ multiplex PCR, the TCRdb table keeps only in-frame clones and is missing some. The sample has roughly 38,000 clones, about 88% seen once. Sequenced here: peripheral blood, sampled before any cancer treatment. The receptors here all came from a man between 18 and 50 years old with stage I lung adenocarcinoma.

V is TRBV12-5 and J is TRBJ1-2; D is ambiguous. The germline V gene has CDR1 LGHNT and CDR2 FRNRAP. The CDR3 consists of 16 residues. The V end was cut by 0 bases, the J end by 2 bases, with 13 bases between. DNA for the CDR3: TGTGCTAGTGGTTTGGTACTGGGTACAGCCAACTATGGCTACACCTTC. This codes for CASGLVLGTANYGYTF.

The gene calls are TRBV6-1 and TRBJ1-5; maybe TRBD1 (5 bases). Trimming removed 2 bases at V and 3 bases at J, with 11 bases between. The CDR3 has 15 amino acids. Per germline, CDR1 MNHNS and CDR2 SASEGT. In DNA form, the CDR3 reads TGTGCCAGCAGTGAACGAGGGACGCCCAATCAGCCCCAGCATTTT. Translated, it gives CASSERGTPNQPQHF.

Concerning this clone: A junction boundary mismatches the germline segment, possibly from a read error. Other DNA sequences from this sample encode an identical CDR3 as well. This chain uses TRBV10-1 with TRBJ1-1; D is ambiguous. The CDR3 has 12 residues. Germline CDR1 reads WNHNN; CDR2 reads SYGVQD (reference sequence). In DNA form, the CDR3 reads TGCGCCAGCTTGGGCATGAACACTGAAGCCTTCTTT. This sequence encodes CASLGMNTEAFF.

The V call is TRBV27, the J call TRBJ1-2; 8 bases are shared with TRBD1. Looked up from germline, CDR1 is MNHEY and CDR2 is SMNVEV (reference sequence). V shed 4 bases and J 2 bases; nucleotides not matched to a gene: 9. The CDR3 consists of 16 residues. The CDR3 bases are TGTGCCAGCAGTTCTCAGACAGGGGAATCAAACTATGGCTACACCTTC. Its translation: CASSSQTGESNYGYTF.

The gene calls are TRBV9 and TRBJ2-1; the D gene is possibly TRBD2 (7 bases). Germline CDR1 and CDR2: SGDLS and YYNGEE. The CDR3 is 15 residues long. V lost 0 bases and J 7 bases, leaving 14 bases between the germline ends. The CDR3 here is CASSVVAGAKNEQFF. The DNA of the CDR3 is TGTGCCAGCAGCGTAGTGGCGGGGGCCAAAAATGAGCAGTTCTTC. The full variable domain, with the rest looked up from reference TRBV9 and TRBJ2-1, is DSGVTQTPKHLITATGQRVTLRCSPRSGDLSVYWYQQSLDQGLQFLIQYYNGEERAKGNILERFSAQQFPDLHSELNLSSLELGDSALYFCASSVVAGAKNEQFFGPGTRLTVL.

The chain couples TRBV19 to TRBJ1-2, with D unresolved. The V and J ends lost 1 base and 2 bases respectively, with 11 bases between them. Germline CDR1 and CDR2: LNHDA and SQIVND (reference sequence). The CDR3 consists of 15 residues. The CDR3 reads CASSIGETINYGYTF. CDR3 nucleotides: TGTGCCAGTAGTATAGGAGAGACAATCAACTATGGCTACACCTTC.

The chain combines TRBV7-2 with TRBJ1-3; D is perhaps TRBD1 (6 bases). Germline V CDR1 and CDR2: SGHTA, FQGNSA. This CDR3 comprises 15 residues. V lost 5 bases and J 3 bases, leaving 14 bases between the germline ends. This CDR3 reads CASSPWQGRGNTIYF. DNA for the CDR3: TGTGCCAGCAGCCCCTGGCAGGGGCGTGGAAACACCATATATTTT.

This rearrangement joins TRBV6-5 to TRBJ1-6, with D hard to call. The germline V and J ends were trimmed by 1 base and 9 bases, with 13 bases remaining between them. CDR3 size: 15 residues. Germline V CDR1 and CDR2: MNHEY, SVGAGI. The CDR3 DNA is TGTGCCAGCAGTTACTTTGGGCTAGCAGGTTCACCCCTCCACTTT. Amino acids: CASSYFGLAGSPLHF.

The CDR3 DNA sequence: TGCAGCGTTGAGGGGCAGCGGGGGGCCACAGATACGCAGTATTTT. Encoded protein: CSVEGQRGATDTQYF. The chain joins TRBV29-1 to TRBJ2-3, with 9 nucleotides matching TRBD2. The CDR3 has 15 amino acids. Germline CDR1 SQVTM, CDR2 ANQGSEA. Trimming took 3 bases from V and 2 from J; bases not matched to a gene: 6.

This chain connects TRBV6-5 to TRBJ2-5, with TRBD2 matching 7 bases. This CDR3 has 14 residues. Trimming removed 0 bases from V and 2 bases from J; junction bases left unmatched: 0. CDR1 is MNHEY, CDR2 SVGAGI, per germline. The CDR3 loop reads CASSYSGGQETQYF. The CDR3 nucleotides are TGTGCCAGCAGTTACTCGGGAGGGCAAGAGACCCAGTACTTC.

CDR3 in DNA: TGTGCCAGCAGCGAAGACAGGGGGCGCTTGGCTAACTATGGCTACACCTTC. Translating it yields CASSEDRGRLANYGYTF. The V and J genes are TRBV5-6 and TRBJ1-2; 10 bases align to TRBD1. Germline V CDR1 and CDR2: SGHDT, YYEEEE. CDR3 length equals 17 residues. The V segment lost 4 bases and the J segment 0 bases; nucleotides outside the gene matches: 9.

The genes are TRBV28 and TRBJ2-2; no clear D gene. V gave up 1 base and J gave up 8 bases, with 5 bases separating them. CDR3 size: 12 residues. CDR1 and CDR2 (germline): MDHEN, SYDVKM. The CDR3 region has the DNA TGTGCCAGCAGTTTATTCTCTGGGGAGCTGTTTTTT. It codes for CASSLFSGELFF.

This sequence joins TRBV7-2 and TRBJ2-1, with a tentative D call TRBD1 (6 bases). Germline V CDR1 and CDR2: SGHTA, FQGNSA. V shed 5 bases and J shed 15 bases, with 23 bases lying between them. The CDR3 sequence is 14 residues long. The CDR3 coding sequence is TGTGCCAGCAGCCTAAGGTCACAACCCGGACAGCCGTTCTTC. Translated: CASSLRSQPGQPFF.

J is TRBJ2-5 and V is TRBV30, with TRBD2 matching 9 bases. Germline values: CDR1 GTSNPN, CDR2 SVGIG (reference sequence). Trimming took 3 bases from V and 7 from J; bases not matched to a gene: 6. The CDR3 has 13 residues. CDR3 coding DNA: TGTGCCTGGAGGCTAGCGGGGCTCATGACCCAGTACTTC. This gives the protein CAWRLAGLMTQYF.

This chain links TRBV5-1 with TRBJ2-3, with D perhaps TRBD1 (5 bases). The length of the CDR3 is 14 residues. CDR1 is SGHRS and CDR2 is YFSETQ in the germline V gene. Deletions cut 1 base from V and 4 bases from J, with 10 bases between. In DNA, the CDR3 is TGCGCCAGCAGCTTGCAGGGTCCGTCAGATACGCAGTATTTT. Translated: CASSLQGPSDTQYF.

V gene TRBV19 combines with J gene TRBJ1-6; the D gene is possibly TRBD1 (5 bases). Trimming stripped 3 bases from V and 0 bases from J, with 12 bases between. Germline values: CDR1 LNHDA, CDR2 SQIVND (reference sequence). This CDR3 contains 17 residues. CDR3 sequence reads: CASSMQAGSSYNSPLHF. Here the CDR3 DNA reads TGTGCCAGTAGTATGCAGGCAGGGAGCTCCTATAATTCACCCCTCCACTTT.

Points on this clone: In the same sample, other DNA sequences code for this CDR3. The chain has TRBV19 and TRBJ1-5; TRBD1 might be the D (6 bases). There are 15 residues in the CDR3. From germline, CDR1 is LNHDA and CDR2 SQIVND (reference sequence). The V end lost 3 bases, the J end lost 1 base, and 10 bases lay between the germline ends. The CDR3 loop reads CASSIGGGSNQPQHF. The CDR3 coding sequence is TGTGCCAGTAGTATCGGAGGGGGAAGCAATCAGCCCCAGCATTTT.

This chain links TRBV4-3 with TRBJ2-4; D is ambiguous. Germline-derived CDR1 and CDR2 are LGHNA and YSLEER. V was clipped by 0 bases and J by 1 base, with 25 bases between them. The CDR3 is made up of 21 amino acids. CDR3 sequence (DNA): TGCGCCAGCAGCCAAGAGGCCCCGTCCTTGAGTGTGGTGGGGGCCAAAAACATTCAGTACTTC. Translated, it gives CASSQEAPSLSVVGAKNIQYF.

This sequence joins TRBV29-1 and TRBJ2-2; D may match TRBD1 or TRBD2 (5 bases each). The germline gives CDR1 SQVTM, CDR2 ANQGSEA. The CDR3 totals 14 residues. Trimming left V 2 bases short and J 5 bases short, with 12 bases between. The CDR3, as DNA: TGCAGCGTTGAACAGGCCGGGGCGACCGGGGAGCTGTTTTTT. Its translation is CSVEQAGATGELFF.

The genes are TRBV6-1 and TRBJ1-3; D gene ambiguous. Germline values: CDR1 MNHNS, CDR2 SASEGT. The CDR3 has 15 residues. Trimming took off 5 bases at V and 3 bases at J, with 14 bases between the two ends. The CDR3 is CASSMVPQIGNTIYF. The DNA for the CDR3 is TGTGCCAGCAGTATGGTCCCCCAGATTGGAAACACCATATATTTT.

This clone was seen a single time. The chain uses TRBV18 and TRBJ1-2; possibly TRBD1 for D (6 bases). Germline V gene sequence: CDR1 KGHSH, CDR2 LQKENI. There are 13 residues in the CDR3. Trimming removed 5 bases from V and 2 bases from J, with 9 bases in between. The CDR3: CASSSGANYGYTF. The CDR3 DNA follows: TGTGCCAGCTCATCGGGGGCCAACTATGGCTACACCTTC. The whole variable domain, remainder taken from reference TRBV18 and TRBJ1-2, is NAGVMQNPRHLVRRRGQEARLRCSPMKGHSHVYWYRQLPEEGLKFMVYLQKENIIDESGMPKERFSAEFPKEGPSILRIQQVVRGDSAAYFCASSSGANYGYTFGSGTRLTVV.

Here the CDR3 reads CSVIGGSGNTIYF. CDR3 nucleotides: TGCAGCGTAATAGGGGGCTCTGGAAACACCATATATTTT. The chain couples TRBV29-1 to TRBJ1-3; TRBD1 might be the D (6 bases). The germline V and J ends were trimmed by 6 bases and 0 bases, with 9 bases remaining between them. The CDR3 length is 13 residues. Germline V lookup: CDR1 SQVTM, CDR2 ANQGSEA.

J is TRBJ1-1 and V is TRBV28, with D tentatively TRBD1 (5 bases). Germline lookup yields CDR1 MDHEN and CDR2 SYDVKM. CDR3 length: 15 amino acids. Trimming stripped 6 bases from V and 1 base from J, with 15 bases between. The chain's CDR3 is CASRPGGIGNTEAFF. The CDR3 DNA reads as TGTGCCAGCAGACCTGGGGGGATTGGGAACACTGAAGCTTTCTTT.

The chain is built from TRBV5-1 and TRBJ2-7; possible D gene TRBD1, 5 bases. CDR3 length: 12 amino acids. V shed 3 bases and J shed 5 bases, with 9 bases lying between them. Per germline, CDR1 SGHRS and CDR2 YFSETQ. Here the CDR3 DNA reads TGCGCCAGCAGCTCCCAGGGAAACGAGCAGTACTTC. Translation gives CASSSQGNEQYF.

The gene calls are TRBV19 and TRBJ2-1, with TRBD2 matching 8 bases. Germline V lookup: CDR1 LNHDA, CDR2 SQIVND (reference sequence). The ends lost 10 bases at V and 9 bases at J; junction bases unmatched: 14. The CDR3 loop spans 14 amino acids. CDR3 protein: CATSYGSGGGEQFF. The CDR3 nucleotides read TGTGCCACCTCCTATGGGAGCGGGGGCGGTGAGCAGTTCTTC.

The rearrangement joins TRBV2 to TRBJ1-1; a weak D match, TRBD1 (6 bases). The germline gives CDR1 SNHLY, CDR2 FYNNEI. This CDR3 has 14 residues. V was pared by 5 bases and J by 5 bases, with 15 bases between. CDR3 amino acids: CASSWEQGYTEAFF. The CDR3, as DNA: TGTGCCAGCAGTTGGGAACAGGGATATACTGAAGCTTTCTTT.

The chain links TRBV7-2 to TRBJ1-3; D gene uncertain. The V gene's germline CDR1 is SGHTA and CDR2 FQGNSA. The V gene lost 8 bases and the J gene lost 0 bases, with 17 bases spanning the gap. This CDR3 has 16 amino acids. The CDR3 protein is CASALYWANSGNTIYF. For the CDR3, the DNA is TGTGCCAGCGCCCTGTATTGGGCGAACTCTGGAAACACCATATATTTT.

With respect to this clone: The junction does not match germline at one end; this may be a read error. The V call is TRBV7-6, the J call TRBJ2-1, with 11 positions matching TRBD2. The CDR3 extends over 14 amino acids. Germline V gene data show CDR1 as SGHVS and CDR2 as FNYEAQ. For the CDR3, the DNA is TGTGCCAGCAGCCTAGCGGGGGGCGGTGATGAGCAGTTCTTC. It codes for CASSLAGGGDEQFF.

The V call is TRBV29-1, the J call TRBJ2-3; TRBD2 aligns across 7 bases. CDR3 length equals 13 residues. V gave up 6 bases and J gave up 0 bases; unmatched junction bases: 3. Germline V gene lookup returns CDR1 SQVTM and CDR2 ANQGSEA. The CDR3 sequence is CSVAGSSTDTQYF. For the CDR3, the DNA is TGCAGCGTAGCGGGGAGTAGCACAGATACGCAGTATTTT.